A single sample gave rise to the 8 T cell receptor beta chains below, sequenced in a study of beta chain features in type 1 diabetes. General study findings and limits: Type 1 diabetes patients had TCRB CDR3s that were shorter (moderately but significantly so) in all four CD4+ subsets.

These receptors lack a known antigen. Expressed TCRB transcripts were sequenced because the entire RNA isolate underwent reverse transcription. Libraries were prepared by immunoSEQ multiplex PCR; TCRdb keeps only in-frame clonotypes and omits some of them. The repertoire consists of over 25,000 clones, with around 54% occurring once and the leading ten covering 1.3% to 1.5%. The sequenced sample consisted of Tregs from blood. Receptor source: a woman aged 18-29 years with type 1 diabetes.

The rearrangement joins TRBV5-4 to TRBJ2-6; D perhaps matches TRBD1 (6 bases). Germline V gene data show CDR1 as SGHNT and CDR2 as YYREEE (reference sequence). V was shortened by 6 bases and J by 1 base, with 11 bases between the two germline ends. CDR3 length equals 15 residues. CDR3 sequence reads: CASNLGTSGANVLTF. As DNA, the CDR3 is TGTGCCAGCAATCTGGGGACATCTGGGGCCAACGTCCTGACTTTC.

The chain combines TRBV19 with TRBJ2-1; 8 bases agree with TRBD2. The J segment lost 6 bases and the V segment lost 0 bases, leaving 7 bases of the junction unmatched. CDR3 size: 16 residues. From germline, CDR1 is LNHDA and CDR2 SQIVND (reference sequence). This chain's CDR3 is CASSIDGGGTRNEQFF. The CDR3 DNA follows: TGTGCCAGTAGTATAGATGGCGGGGGGACGCGCAATGAGCAGTTCTTC.

The chain recombines TRBV7-2 with TRBJ2-5; D gene uncertain. The germline CDR1 and CDR2 sequences are SGHTA and FQGNSA. V was shortened by 5 bases and J by 3 bases, with 10 bases between the two germline ends. The CDR3 loop spans 13 amino acids. The CDR3 DNA reads TGTGCCAGCAGCCCCTATCTCGAAGAGACCCAGTACTTC. This translates into CASSPYLEETQYF.

This sequence joins TRBV5-1 and TRBJ2-1; no clear D gene. Germline V gives CDR1 SGHRS, CDR2 YFSETQ. This CDR3 comprises 14 residues. V lost 4 bases and J 5 bases, leaving 13 bases between the germline ends. CDR3 residues: CASSQTPGNNEQFF. In nucleotides, the CDR3 is TGCGCCAGCAGCCAGACTCCTGGCAACAATGAGCAGTTCTTC.

The chain joins TRBV5-1 to TRBJ1-4; tentatively, D is TRBD1 (5 bases). The CDR3 totals 14 residues. Germline assignment: CDR1 SGHRS and CDR2 YFSETQ. The V and J ends lost 5 bases and 7 bases respectively, with 15 bases between them. The CDR3 region has the DNA TGCGCCAGCAGGCCTCCAGGGATGGGTGAAAAACTGTTTTTT. The encoded protein is CASRPPGMGEKLFF.

The rearrangement joins TRBV9 to TRBJ2-1; D is uncertain. The length of the CDR3 is 14 residues. Trimming took 2 bases from V and 0 from J, leaving 6 bases between them. The germline V gene has CDR1 SGDLS and CDR2 YYNGEE. CDR3 coding DNA: TGTGCCAGCAGCGTTGGTAGCTCCTACAATGAGCAGTTCTTC. Its translation: CASSVGSSYNEQFF.

The chain's CDR3 is CASSLMGGNQETQYF. CDR3 sequence (DNA): TGTGCCAGCAGCTTAATGGGGGGGAACCAAGAGACCCAGTACTTC. The chain couples TRBV7-2 to TRBJ2-5; 7 positions agree with TRBD2. The germline V gene encodes CDR1 SGHTA and CDR2 FQGNSA. Germline trimming cut 2 bases from V and 0 bases from J; bases unmatched to any gene: 3. CDR3 length: 15 residues.

The V call is TRBV25-1, the J call TRBJ2-7, with 8 bases identical to TRBD1. V lost 8 bases to trimming and J lost 4 bases; unmatched junction nucleotides: 10. The CDR3 length is 14 residues. Germline V gene sequence: CDR1 MGHDK, CDR2 SYGVNS. The CDR3 region has the DNA TGTGCCAGCGGCCCCCAGGGGGCGCGGTACGAGCAGTACTTC. Residues: CASGPQGARYEQYF.